This T cell receptor (beta chain) was sequenced for a study of T cell responses to AZD1222 COVID-19 vaccine. Germline V gene sequence: CDR1 MNHEY, CDR2 SVGEGT. The CDR3 extends over 16 amino acids. Trimming removed 3 bases from V and 2 bases from J; junction bases left unmatched: 5. Concerning this clone: Its target is not known.

TCRdb keeps only in-frame clones here, not all; method: immunoSEQ multiplex PCR. The repertoire includes some 150,000 clones, approximately 86% of them detected once, and roughly 5.2% sits in the top ten. Study-wide findings and caveats: Donor demographics were predominantly white British with a female majority; clonal diversity may be underestimated. Unmutated variant regions reportedly attract nearly half of all spike-specific TCRs. Spike-specific TCR breadth and depth both grew after two AZD1222 doses. Baseline serostatus was positive in only six AZD1222 recipients.

The sample consisted of peripheral blood, taken 28 days after the second dose of the MenACWY control vaccine. This clonotype was sampled from an adult who received the MenACWY meningococcal vaccine as a control. The chain uses TRBV6-2 or TRBV6-3 and TRBJ2-3; 10 bases fit TRBD2. The CDR3 loop is CASSYRLAGVTDTQYF. The CDR3 nucleotides read TGTGCCAGCAGTTATCGCCTAGCGGGGGTCACAGATACGCAGTATTTT.